This T cell receptor beta chain was recovered during a study of cytomegalovirus exposure and HLA in healthy donors. Study background: The same platform was used for the 90 to 150 validation repertoires as for the 600 to 700 first-cohort repertoires, as reported in a later analysis.

Produced via immunoSEQ multiplex PCR; TCRdb's table is partial and in-frame only. Found here are some 310,000 clones, roughly 86% of them singletons; the top ten hold roughly 0.96%. CDR3 length equals 18 residues. V shed 0 bases, J shed 8 bases, and the junction held 15 bases outside the gene matches. Germline assignment: CDR1 ENHRY and CDR2 SYGVKD. Study-wide points: Altogether, 160 or so TCR beta chains were recorded as cytomegalovirus-associated. Generally TCR sequences proved uncommon, though certain public TCRs appeared in numerous donors.

This clone appeared once. Its target is not known. The source of this sequence is a man aged 30 to 39 in good health and CMV-seronegative. Sequencing used PBMCs. The rearrangement joins TRBV10-3 to TRBJ1-4; 7 positions agree with TRBD1. CDR3 sequence (DNA): TGTGCCATCAGTGAGTCCAGGGGAAATACAGGGGCGGAAGAAAAACTGTTTTTT. Its translation is CAISESRGNTGAEEKLFF.